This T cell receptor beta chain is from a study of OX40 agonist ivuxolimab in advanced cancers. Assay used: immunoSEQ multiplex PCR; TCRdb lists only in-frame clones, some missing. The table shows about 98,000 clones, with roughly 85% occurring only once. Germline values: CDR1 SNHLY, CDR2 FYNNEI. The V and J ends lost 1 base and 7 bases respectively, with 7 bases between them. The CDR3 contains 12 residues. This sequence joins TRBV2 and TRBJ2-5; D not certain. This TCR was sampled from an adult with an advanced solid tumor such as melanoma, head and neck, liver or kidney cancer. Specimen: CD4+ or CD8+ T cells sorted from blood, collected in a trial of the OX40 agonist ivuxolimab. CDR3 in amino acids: CASSEGSWTQYF. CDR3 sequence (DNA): TGTGCCAGCAGTGAAGGTAGTTGGACCCAGTACTTC.